Presented here are 32 T cell receptor beta chains from one specimen sequenced in a study of T cell changes during pregnancy in multiple sclerosis. The assay was immunoSEQ multiplex PCR, and TCRdb's table has in-frame clones only and misses some. The sample contains about 120,000 clones, under 95% of which appear only once. The material sequenced was peripheral blood, taken before pregnancy. These receptors originate from a female donor with multiple sclerosis, enrolled in a pregnancy study.

J is TRBJ2-7 and V is TRBV28, with 7 bases identical to TRBD1. This CDR3 has 15 residues. Trimming cost V 7 bases and J 0 bases; bases outside gene matches: 9. The germline gives CDR1 MDHEN, CDR2 SYDVKM. For the CDR3, the DNA is TGTGCCAGCATTAAAGGGGGCCCCAGCTCCTACGAGCAGTACTTC. This gives the protein CASIKGGPSSYEQYF. The full variable domain, in which reference TRBV28 and TRBJ2-7 provide the parts outside the CDR3, is DVKVTQSSRYLVKRTGEKVFLECVQDMDHENMFWYRQDPGLGLRLIYFSYDVKMKEKGDIPEGYSVSREKKERFSLILESASTNQTSMYLCASIKGGPSSYEQYFGPGTRLTVT.

This chain uses TRBV10-3 with TRBJ2-7; 9 positions match TRBD2. The CDR3 is 13 residues long. Looked up from germline, CDR1 is ENHRY and CDR2 is SYGVKD. Trimming cost V 8 bases and J 8 bases; bases outside gene matches: 10. This chain's CDR3 is CAIGRGSGSQQYF. As DNA, the CDR3 is TGTGCCATCGGGCGGGGTAGCGGGAGCCAGCAGTACTTC.

J is TRBJ1-1 and V is TRBV11-2, with D perhaps TRBD1 (5 bases). Trimming left V 0 bases short and J 8 bases short, with 13 bases between. The CDR3 consists of 14 residues. CDR1 is SGHAT, CDR2 FQNNGV, per germline. The CDR3 coding sequence is TGTGCCAGCAGCTTAGATGGGGGGGTCTTAGAAGCTTTCTTT. It specifies CASSLDGGVLEAFF.

This chain connects TRBV19 to TRBJ1-2, with a tentative D call TRBD1 (5 bases). The CDR3 is 13 amino acids. CDR1 is LNHDA, CDR2 SQIVND, per germline (reference sequence). V lost 5 bases, J lost 0 bases, and 7 bases lay in between. Here the CDR3 DNA reads TGTGCCAGTAGTGCCAGGGCTAACTATGGCTACACCTTC. Encoded protein: CASSARANYGYTF.

V is TRBV14 and J is TRBJ2-3; perhaps TRBD1 as D (6 bases). This CDR3 contains 17 residues. Germline CDR1 and CDR2: SGHDN and FVKESK. V lost 3 bases to trimming and J lost 4 bases, with 20 bases between them. The CDR3: CASSQVPRGSYPDTQYF. The CDR3 DNA follows: TGTGCCAGCAGCCAGGTTCCTAGGGGGAGTTACCCAGATACGCAGTATTTT.

The chain has TRBV30 and TRBJ1-3, with D perhaps TRBD1 (5 bases). The CDR3 sequence is 15 residues long. Germline loops: CDR1 GTSNPN, CDR2 SVGIG (reference sequence). Trimming left V 0 bases short and J 4 bases short, with 13 bases between. CDR3 protein: CAWSVSRARGNTIYF. CDR3 bases: TGTGCCTGGAGTGTTTCCAGGGCAAGAGGAAACACCATATATTTT.

The chain joins TRBV25-1 to TRBJ2-4; D remains unclear. Trimming stripped 3 bases from V and 6 bases from J, with 3 bases between. This CDR3 region has 11 residues. In germline, CDR1 is MGHDK, CDR2 SYGVNS. The CDR3 region has the DNA TGTGCCAGCAGTGACGGAAACATTCAGTACTTC. Translated: CASSDGNIQYF.

This chain's CDR3 is CASSEGPGNEQFF. The CDR3 DNA is TGTGCCAGCAGTGAAGGTCCGGGCAATGAGCAGTTCTTC. This chain uses TRBV2 with TRBJ2-1; D is unclear. Trimming removed 1 base from V and 6 bases from J, with 7 bases in between. Germline V lookup: CDR1 SNHLY, CDR2 FYNNEI. The CDR3 contains 13 residues.

The genes are TRBV19 and TRBJ1-1, with 12 nucleotides matching TRBD1. Trimming cost V 6 bases and J 8 bases; bases outside gene matches: 7. CDR1 LNHDA and CDR2 SQIVND come from the germline V gene (reference sequence). The CDR3 contains 14 residues. The CDR3: CASSDGTGGAEAFF. In DNA, the CDR3 is TGTGCCAGTAGCGACGGGACAGGGGGCGCGGAAGCTTTCTTT.

The chain links TRBV7-9 to TRBJ2-7, with D possibly matching TRBD2 (6 bases). V lost 3 bases and J 3 bases, leaving 15 bases between the germline ends. This CDR3 region has 15 residues. Germline-derived CDR1 and CDR2 are SEHNR and FQNEAQ (reference sequence). DNA of the CDR3: TGTGCCAGCAGCTTTGGGGGGACGGGGGACTACGAGCAGTACTTC. It is translated as CASSFGGTGDYEQYF.

The CDR3 loop reads CASSLERGFGNTIYF. The CDR3 bases are TGTGCCAGCAGCTTGGAACGAGGATTTGGAAACACCATATATTTT. The chain combines TRBV5-6 with TRBJ1-3; D not certain. The CDR3 spans 15 residues. The V end lost 0 bases, the J end lost 3 bases, and 10 bases lay between the germline ends. The germline gives CDR1 SGHDT, CDR2 YYEEEE.

The chain joins TRBV6-4 to TRBJ1-1; 7 nucleotides align to TRBD1. The CDR3 runs 14 residues. Looked up from germline, CDR1 is MRHNA and CDR2 is SNTAGT. J was trimmed by 7 bases and V by 4 bases; bases with no gene match: 9. The chain's CDR3 is CASSAPRGRLEAFF. CDR3 nucleotides: TGTGCCAGCAGTGCCCCCAGGGGGAGACTTGAAGCTTTCTTT.

The chain has TRBV6-1 and TRBJ1-4; D is unresolved. Per germline, CDR1 MNHNS and CDR2 SASEGT. The CDR3 has 13 amino acids. Trimming took 4 bases from V and 6 from J, leaving 9 bases between them. The CDR3 nucleotides read TGTGCCAGCAGTGGTGAGGCTCATGAAAAACTGTTTTTT. This encodes CASSGEAHEKLFF.

This CDR3 reads CASSRKRQGVEKLFF. The CDR3 DNA is TGTGCCAGTAGTCGTAAACGACAGGGGGTAGAAAAACTGTTTTTT. The chain uses TRBV19 and TRBJ1-4; 9 bases line up with TRBD1. The CDR3 has 15 amino acids. Unmatched junction bases numbered 9, after V lost 5 bases and J lost 8 bases. Germline CDR1 and CDR2: LNHDA and SQIVND (reference sequence).

J is TRBJ1-5 and V is TRBV27; maybe TRBD1 (5 bases). Trimming took off 2 bases at V and 7 bases at J, with 12 bases between the two ends. This CDR3 comprises 14 residues. Germline loops: CDR1 MNHEY, CDR2 SMNVEV (reference sequence). The CDR3 spells CASSLGGGGQPQHF. The CDR3 coding sequence is TGTGCCAGCAGTTTAGGCGGGGGGGGGCAGCCCCAGCATTTT.

V gene TRBV6-1 combines with J gene TRBJ1-5; tentatively, D is TRBD1 (6 bases). Trimming removed 3 bases at V and 7 bases at J, with 13 bases between. This CDR3 has 14 residues. CDR1 and CDR2 (germline): MNHNS, SASEGT. In nucleotides, the CDR3 is TGTGCCAGCAGTGATGACAGGAGTCGGCAGCCCCAGCATTTT. Translation gives CASSDDRSRQPQHF.

The CDR3 nucleotides are TGTGCCAGCAACCCCATGGGCGCTAGCACAGATACGCAGTATTTT. This encodes CASNPMGASTDTQYF. The rearrangement links TRBV27 to TRBJ2-3; D unclear. Trimming cost V 7 bases and J 0 bases, with 14 bases left between them. Germline values: CDR1 MNHEY, CDR2 SMNVEV (reference sequence). The CDR3 length is 15 residues.

This rearrangement joins TRBV25-1 to TRBJ1-5, with D perhaps matching TRBD1 (6 bases). Trimming left V 5 bases short and J 7 bases short, with 15 bases between. Germline V lookup: CDR1 MGHDK, CDR2 SYGVNS. This CDR3 is 14 amino acids long. CDR3 residues: CASSSGGLGQPQHF. CDR3 bases: TGTGCCAGCAGTTCCGGGGGGCTAGGACAGCCCCAGCATTTT.

CDR3 residues: CASSPTGAYNEQFF. The CDR3 region has the DNA TGTGCCAGCAGTCCTACCGGGGCCTACAATGAGCAGTTCTTC. V and J are TRBV27 and TRBJ2-1; D might be TRBD2 (5 bases). Trimming cost V 5 bases and J 2 bases, with 10 bases left between them. This CDR3 has 14 residues. CDR1 MNHEY and CDR2 SMNVEV come from the germline V gene (reference sequence).

The chain is built from TRBV2 and TRBJ1-5; D is unresolved. Germline loops: CDR1 SNHLY, CDR2 FYNNEI. The CDR3 is 12 amino acids. Trimming shortened V by 2 bases and J by 6 bases, and 5 bases separated the two germline ends. The CDR3 coding sequence is TGTGCCAGCAGTGAACCCAGTCAGCCCCAGCATTTT. Encoded protein: CASSEPSQPQHF. Together with reference TRBV2 and TRBJ1-5, the CDR3 gives the full variable domain: EPEVTQTPSHQVTQMGQEVILRCVPISNHLYFYWYRQILGQKVEFLVSFYNNEISEKSEIFDDQFSVERPDGSNFTLKIRSTKLEDSAMYFCASSEPSQPQHFGDGTRLSIL.

The CDR3, as DNA: TGTGCCAGCAGCCCGGGGGGACAGGGGTTTGACGAGCAGTACTTC. Translation: CASSPGGQGFDEQYF. The chain recombines TRBV7-6 with TRBJ2-7, with 10 bases matching TRBD1. This CDR3 has 15 residues. Germline CDR1 SGHVS, CDR2 FNYEAQ. V trimming: 5 bases; J trimming: 5 bases; junction bases outside the gene matches: 9.

The chain links TRBV11-1 to TRBJ2-7, with D possibly matching TRBD2 (7 bases). The CDR3 consists of 14 residues. Germline assignment: CDR1 SGHAT and CDR2 FQDESV (reference sequence). Trimming took off 2 bases at V and 5 bases at J, with 13 bases between the two ends. CDR3 sequence reads: CASSLSRGGHEQYF. Here the CDR3 DNA reads TGTGCCAGCAGCTTATCAAGGGGGGGCCACGAGCAGTACTTC. The variable domain in full, with the rest retrieved from reference TRBV11-1 and TRBJ2-7, is EAEVAQSPRYKITEKSQAVAFWCDPISGHATLYWYRQILGQGPELLVQFQDESVVDDSQLPKDRFSAERLKGVDSTLKIQPAELGDSAMYLCASSLSRGGHEQYFGPGTRLTVT.

This clone showed up just once. The rearrangement links TRBV27 to TRBJ1-5, with TRBD1 matching 9 bases. Unmatched junction bases numbered 5, after V lost 3 bases and J lost 2 bases. CDR3 length equals 16 residues. CDR1 and CDR2 from the germline V gene are MNHEY and SMNVEV (reference sequence). As DNA, the CDR3 is TGTGCCAGCAGTTTCCTGGGACAGGGCGGCAATCAGCCCCAGCATTTT. The encoded protein is CASSFLGQGGNQPQHF.

The rearrangement links TRBV5-1 to TRBJ1-1; TRBD1 matches at 8 bases. V lost 0 bases to trimming and J lost 1 base; unmatched junction nucleotides: 5. CDR3 length: 16 amino acids. Germline V gene sequence: CDR1 SGHRS, CDR2 YFSETQ. In DNA, the CDR3 is TGCGCCAGCAGCTTGGGGCAGGGGGCAGAGAACACTGAAGCTTTCTTT. It is translated as CASSLGQGAENTEAFF.

This clone was found once. The chain joins TRBV6-1 to TRBJ1-3, with TRBD1 matching 8 bases. The CDR3 length is 13 residues. Trimming removed 7 bases from V and 2 bases from J; junction bases left unmatched: 1. Germline values: CDR1 MNHNS, CDR2 SASEGT. The DNA of the CDR3 is TGTGCCAGCAAGGACAGGGCTGGAAACACCATATATTTT. Encoded protein: CASKDRAGNTIYF.

The chain is built from TRBV9 and TRBJ2-7; possible D gene TRBD2, 7 bases. Germline lookup yields CDR1 SGDLS and CDR2 YYNGEE. Deletions cut 0 bases from V and 8 bases from J, with 15 bases between. The CDR3 covers 14 residues. CDR3 loop: CASSVGGGDVKQYF. CDR3 nucleotide sequence: TGTGCCAGCAGCGTAGGAGGGGGGGACGTCAAGCAGTACTTC.

V usage is TRBV28 and J usage is TRBJ1-2; a weak D match, TRBD1 (6 bases). The CDR3 is 14 residues long. V was trimmed by 4 bases and J by 6 bases, leaving 15 bases between them. The V gene's germline CDR1 is MDHEN and CDR2 SYDVKM. CDR3 in amino acids: CASSSRGHFNGYTF. CDR3 sequence (DNA): TGTGCCAGCAGTTCCCGGGGACATTTCAATGGCTACACCTTC.

This clone was counted between two and nine times. J is TRBJ2-7 and V is TRBV10-1; no clear D gene. The length of the CDR3 is 15 residues. Germline V lookup: CDR1 WNHNN, CDR2 SYGVQD (reference sequence). V was shortened by 2 bases and J by 3 bases, with 14 bases between the two germline ends. The CDR3 here is CASSEERHVNYEQYF. The CDR3 region has the DNA TGCGCCAGCAGTGAGGAACGACACGTAAACTACGAGCAGTACTTC.

This chain links TRBV2 with TRBJ1-1; 7 bases map to TRBD1. The germline gives CDR1 SNHLY, CDR2 FYNNEI. The CDR3 consists of 14 residues. V lost 6 bases, J lost 5 bases, and 9 bases stayed unmatched. The CDR3 bases are TGTGCCAGCAGCAAGGGGGCAGGGCGGACTGAAGCTTTCTTT. It encodes CASSKGAGRTEAFF. The full variable domain, rest sourced from reference TRBV2 and TRBJ1-1, is EPEVTQTPSHQVTQMGQEVILRCVPISNHLYFYWYRQILGQKVEFLVSFYNNEISEKSEIFDDQFSVERPDGSNFTLKIRSTKLEDSAMYFCASSKGAGRTEAFFGQGTRLTVV.

CDR3: CSVEDTGTGELFF. The CDR3 nucleotides read TGCAGCGTTGAAGATACGGGAACCGGGGAGCTGTTTTTT. V and J are TRBV29-1 and TRBJ2-2; D might be TRBD2 (5 bases). V was trimmed by 0 bases and J by 5 bases, leaving 7 bases between them. CDR3 length: 13 amino acids. Germline values: CDR1 SQVTM, CDR2 ANQGSEA.

This chain connects TRBV7-3 to TRBJ2-1; 10 bases line up with TRBD2. V shed 3 bases, J shed 7 bases, and the junction held 6 bases outside the gene matches. The CDR3 extends over 15 amino acids. CDR1 is SGHTA, CDR2 FQGTGA, per germline. The DNA for the CDR3 is TGTGCCAGCAGCTTGCTAGCGGGAGTCTTTAATGAGCAGTTCTTC. Its translation: CASSLLAGVFNEQFF.

J is TRBJ2-4 and V is TRBV9; 7 bases fit TRBD1. Losses at the gene ends were 2 bases for V and 9 bases for J; bases not matched to a gene: 8. The CDR3 has 14 amino acids. Germline V gene data show CDR1 as SGDLS and CDR2 as YYNGEE. In DNA form, the CDR3 reads TGTGCCAGCAGCGTTACAGGGGCTAGGGGCATTCAGTACTTC. This encodes CASSVTGARGIQYF.